This T cell receptor beta chain was identified during a study of radiotherapy plus CTLA-4 blockade in lung cancer. The wider study: Disease control reached more than 30%, with objective responses in around 20%.

Sequencing was performed with immunoSEQ multiplex PCR; in TCRdb, only in-frame clones are kept and a portion is missing. Here the sample spans roughly 130,000 clones, 70% to 90% being singletons. Ipilimumab CTLA-4 blockade and focal radiation were given to patients with chemo-refractory metastatic non-small-cell lung cancer. This CDR3 region has 14 residues. The germline V gene encodes CDR1 LNHDA and CDR2 SQIVND (reference sequence). Trimming left V 6 bases short and J 0 bases short, with 9 bases between. In the case of this clone: Its antigen is not known.

Study results and caveats: Tumor-origin TCR clones grew in blood after radiotherapy plus ipilimumab.

The rearrangement uses TRBV19 and TRBJ1-5; no reliable D call. The starting material was peripheral blood, obtained from a patient treated with radiotherapy plus ipilimumab. The source is a human donor with non-small cell lung cancer that progressed on radiotherapy plus ipilimumab. The CDR3 nucleotides are TGTGCCAGTAGACCTGGGAGTAGCAATCAGCCCCAGCATTTT. Amino acids: CASRPGSSNQPQHF.